This T cell receptor beta chain was profiled in a study of blood T cell repertoires in COVID-19. In the authors' workflow: Reference gene primers were amplified, and this amplification served to estimate nucleated cell counts. Method: immunoSEQ multiplex PCR; TCRdb's copy keeps in-frame clones and lacks some. V and J calls and clone size are copied from that table; D and trimming were computed from the DNA. This repertoire shows under 250,000 clones, roughly 81% found once; its top ten account for about 3%. This receptor was taken from a man aged 50 to 60 who had recovered from COVID-19. Source material: peripheral blood.

In nucleotides, the CDR3 is TGTGCCAGCGGCCAAATCACAACTAATGAAAAACTGTTTTTT. Protein: CASGQITTNEKLFF. V is TRBV28 and J is TRBJ1-4; no firm D call. V was cut by 8 bases and J by 0 bases, with 10 bases left in between. The CDR3 contains 14 residues. The germline V gene encodes CDR1 MDHEN and CDR2 SYDVKM.